These T cell receptor beta chains were read from a single sample in a study of blood T cell repertoires in COVID-19. Profiled with immunoSEQ multiplex PCR; TCRdb holds only in-frame clones, not every one. The sample carries roughly 260,000 clones, about 90% recorded once. The sequenced sample was peripheral blood. These receptors came from a person aged 18 to 30 with COVID-19, enrolled during active disease. Both conserved end residues are part of each CDR3. D genes are given only for firm matches. Size values are once, few and many counts, or a class for expanded clones, and some rows have none.

v_gene	d_gene	j_gene	abundance	CDR3nt	CDR3aa
TRBV5-4	TRBD2	TRBJ2-1	-	TGTGCCAGCAGCACCAGGACTAGCGGGAGCGTCTACAATGAGCAGTTCTTC	CASSTRTSGSVYNEQFF
TRBV7-9	TRBD1	TRBJ1-2	few	TGTGCCAGCAGTTCCCGGGACAGCGCCCGATACACCTTC	CASSSRDSARYTF
TRBV19	-	TRBJ1-2	-	TGTGCCAGTAACCCCCGGGACAAACCTGGCTACACCTTC	CASNPRDKPGYTF
TRBV19	-	TRBJ2-3	-	TGTGCCAGTAGTATCCCTAGCACAGATACGCAGTATTTT	CASSIPSTDTQYF
TRBV7-9	TRBD1	TRBJ1-2	-	TGTGCCAGCAGCTCAGGACAGGTCCATGGCTACACCTTC	CASSSGQVHGYTF
TRBV24-1	TRBD1	TRBJ2-5	-	TGTGCCACCAGTCCCGACAGGGAAGAGACCCAGTACTTC	CATSPDREETQYF
TRBV29-1	TRBD2	TRBJ2-3	-	TGCAGCGTCTGGGGGGGAGGACTAGCGGGCACAGATACGCAGTATTTT	CSVWGGGLAGTDTQYF
TRBV6-2/TRBV6-3	-	TRBJ1-1	-	TGTGCCAGCAGTTACGGGCAGATGAACACTGAAGCTTTCTTT	CASSYGQMNTEAFF
TRBV19	-	TRBJ2-2	-	TGTGCCAGTCGGGCTAGCGTGCATTGGGGGGAGCTGTTTTTT	CASRASVHWGELFF
TRBV18	-	TRBJ1-5	-	TGTGCCAGCTCACCAGGGGCGGATAATCAGCCCCAGCATTTT	CASSPGADNQPQHF
TRBV13	TRBD2	TRBJ2-7	-	TGTGCCAGCAGCATCGGGACTAGCGTTCACGAGCAGTACTTC	CASSIGTSVHEQYF
TRBV13	-	TRBJ2-6	-	TGTGCCAGCAGCTTAGGCAGGGGATCCTCTGGGGCCAACGTCCTGACTTTC	CASSLGRGSSGANVLTF
TRBV5-1	-	TRBJ1-1	-	TGCGCCAGCAGCTTGGGGGCCCTCGGGGGGCGTGAAGCTTTCTTT	CASSLGALGGREAFF
TRBV27	-	TRBJ2-3	-	TGTGCCAGCAGTTTAGGGGGAGGCTGGGATACGCAGTATTTT	CASSLGGGWDTQYF
TRBV9	TRBD2	TRBJ2-3	-	TGTGCCAGCAGCGTATCGGCAGCGGGAGGTGATACGCAGTATTTT	CASSVSAAGGDTQYF
TRBV30	-	TRBJ1-1	-	TGTGCCTCGATTGACAAGACAAACACTGAAGCTTTCTTT	CASIDKTNTEAFF
TRBV6-5	-	TRBJ1-2	-	TGTGCCAGCAGTTCGCGTGGAGGGCAGGACTATGGCTACACCTTC	CASSSRGGQDYGYTF
TRBV14	TRBD2	TRBJ2-3	-	TGTGCCAGCAGCCCCCGGACTTCGGGGGGGCAGTATTTT	CASSPRTSGGQYF
TRBV5-1	-	TRBJ2-5	-	TGCGCCAGCAGCTTGGAGGCAGGGCGGCAAGAGACCCAGTACTTC	CASSLEAGRQETQYF
TRBV9	-	TRBJ1-3	-	TGTGCCAGCAGCGATACAGGGACTGGAAACACCATATATTTT	CASSDTGTGNTIYF
TRBV29-1	TRBD2	TRBJ2-1	-	TGCAGCGTTGAACCCGTAAGCGGGCTAGCGGGAGGGAATGAGCAGTTCTTC	CSVEPVSGLAGGNEQFF
TRBV25-1	TRBD1	TRBJ1-2	-	TGTGCCAGCAGTGATAGGGACAGGGCTCAGGGCTACACCTTC	CASSDRDRAQGYTF
TRBV13	-	TRBJ2-7	-	TGTGCCAGCAGCTTCCGACTAGTTTATCCCTACGAGCAGTACTTC	CASSFRLVYPYEQYF
TRBV10-3	-	TRBJ1-2	-	TGTGCCATCAGTCCTTCGATCCGGGGGAGCGGCTACACCTTC	CAISPSIRGSGYTF
TRBV19	TRBD1	TRBJ1-1	-	TGTGCCAGCACCCTTGGGACAGGGGGCGAGGTGAACACTGAAGCTTTCTTT	CASTLGTGGEVNTEAFF
TRBV5-1	TRBD1	TRBJ1-2	-	TGCGCCAGCATGGGACAGGCTCTTGACTACACCTTC	CASMGQALDYTF
TRBV15	-	TRBJ2-3	-	TGTGCCACCAGCAGAGACCCCGCACGTGGGGCTAGCACAGATACGCAGTATTTT	CATSRDPARGASTDTQYF
TRBV5-6	TRBD1	TRBJ2-5	-	TGTGCCAGCAGCCCGGGGACAGGGGGGGAGACCCAGTACTTC	CASSPGTGGETQYF
TRBV5-8	-	TRBJ1-4	-	TGTGCCAGCAGACGAAGGGGGGAGGGAGGTGAAAAACTGTTTTTT	CASRRRGEGGEKLFF
TRBV20-1	-	TRBJ1-6	-	TGCAGTGCTAGTGTCCTGGGGGGGGGCTCACCCCTCCACTTT	CSASVLGGGSPLHF
TRBV6-5	-	TRBJ2-1	-	TGTGCCAGCAGTTACGGGAGCTGGGCATACAATGAGCAGTTCTTC	CASSYGSWAYNEQFF
TRBV5-6	TRBD2	TRBJ2-2	-	TGTGCCAGCAGCTTCTCAGCGGGAGGCACCGGGGAGCTGTTTTTT	CASSFSAGGTGELFF